The 6 T cell receptor beta chains listed next were all sequenced from one sample in a study of T cells in tumors after PD-1 blockade. Method: immunoSEQ multiplex PCR; TCRdb's copy keeps in-frame clones and lacks some. The data contain more than 12,000 clones, about 66% of them singletons. The material was tumor tissue, obtained after anti-PD-1 treatment. The receptors derive from a human donor with cutaneous squamous cell carcinoma.

This chain links TRBV11-3 with TRBJ2-1; 10 nucleotides agree with TRBD2. V was pared by 7 bases and J by 9 bases, with 9 bases of the junction left unmatched. CDR1 and CDR2 from the germline V gene are SGHNT and YENEEA. This CDR3 region has 14 residues. CDR3 sequence reads: CASTRSGGALEQFF. The CDR3 nucleotides read TGTGCCAGCACTAGGAGCGGGGGGGCTCTTGAGCAGTTCTTC.

The chain couples TRBV3-1 (or the pseudogene TRBV3-2) to TRBJ2-2; D unclear. The CDR3 extends over 13 amino acids. Germline values: CDR1 LGHDT, CDR2 YNNKEL (reference sequence). The V end was cut by 6 bases, the J end by 0 bases, with 5 bases between. The CDR3 nucleotides are TGTGCCAGCAGACGCCCGAACACCGGGGAGCTGTTTTTT. Translating it yields CASRRPNTGELFF.

The gene calls are TRBV7-9 and TRBJ1-5, with D hard to call. The V gene's germline CDR1 is SEHNR and CDR2 FQNEAQ (reference sequence). Trimming stripped 0 bases from V and 5 bases from J, with 8 bases between. The CDR3 length is 14 residues. In nucleotides, the CDR3 is TGTGCCAGCAGCTTAGCTGCAGCAGATCAGCCCCAGCATTTT. Its protein is CASSLAAADQPQHF.

This chain connects TRBV21-1 to TRBJ2-5. TRBV21-1 is classified as a pseudogene. This CDR3 comprises 18 residues. For the CDR3, the DNA is TGTGCCAGCAGCAAAGCGGTTGTGATGGCCTCGGGCTGGGAGACCCAGTACTTC. Its protein is CASSKAVVMASGWETQYF.

This chain joins TRBV2 and TRBJ1-2; TRBD1 matches at 7 bases. The CDR3 is made up of 13 amino acids. V lost 4 bases and J lost 8; bases outside the gene matches: 7. CDR1 and CDR2 (germline): SNHLY, FYNNEI. The CDR3 region is CASSGQGGGGYTF. CDR3 nucleotides: TGTGCCAGCAGTGGACAGGGAGGCGGCGGCTACACCTTC.

This rearrangement joins TRBV16 to TRBJ1-2; 9 bases align to TRBD1. This CDR3 region has 17 residues. The V and J ends lost 5 bases and 8 bases, in that order; junction bases with no gene match: 18. Germline loops: CDR1 KGHSY, CDR2 FQNENV. The CDR3 sequence: CASSLLRPGQGDGGYTF. The DNA for the CDR3 is TGTGCCAGCAGCTTATTAAGGCCGGGACAGGGAGATGGCGGCTACACCTTC.